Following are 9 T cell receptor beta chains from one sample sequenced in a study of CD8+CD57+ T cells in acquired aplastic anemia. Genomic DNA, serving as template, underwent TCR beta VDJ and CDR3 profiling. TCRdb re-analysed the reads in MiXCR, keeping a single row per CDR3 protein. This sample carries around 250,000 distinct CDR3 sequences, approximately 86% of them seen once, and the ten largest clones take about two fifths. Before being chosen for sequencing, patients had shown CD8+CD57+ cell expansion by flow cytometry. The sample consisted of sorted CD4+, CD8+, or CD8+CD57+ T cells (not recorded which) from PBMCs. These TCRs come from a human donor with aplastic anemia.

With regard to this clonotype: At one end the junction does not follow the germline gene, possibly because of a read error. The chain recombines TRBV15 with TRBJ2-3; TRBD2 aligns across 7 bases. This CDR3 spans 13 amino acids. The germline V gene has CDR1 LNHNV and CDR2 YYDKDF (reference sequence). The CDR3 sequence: CATGEGGSQATQF. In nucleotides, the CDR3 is TGTGCCACCGGGGAGGGCGGCAGCCAAGCGACCCAGTTT.

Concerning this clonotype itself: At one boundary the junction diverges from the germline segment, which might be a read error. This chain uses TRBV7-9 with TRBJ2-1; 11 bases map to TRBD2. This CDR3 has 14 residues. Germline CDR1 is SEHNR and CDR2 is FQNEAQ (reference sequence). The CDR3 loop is CASSLAGGSSEKYF. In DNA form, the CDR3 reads TGTGCCAGCAGTCTAGCGGGGGGATCTTCTGAGAAGTACTTC.

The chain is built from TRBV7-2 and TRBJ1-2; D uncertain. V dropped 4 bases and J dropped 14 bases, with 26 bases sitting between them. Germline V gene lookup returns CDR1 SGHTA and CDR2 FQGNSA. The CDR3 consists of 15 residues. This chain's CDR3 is CASSSSGIGGQPQTF. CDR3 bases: TGTGCCAGCAGCTCGAGTGGCATCGGTGGGCAGCCCCAGACCTTC. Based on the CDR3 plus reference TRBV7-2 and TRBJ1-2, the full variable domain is GAGVSQSPSNKVTEKGKDVELRCDPISGHTALYWYRQSLGQGLEFLIYFQGNSAPDKSGLPSDRFSAERTGGSVSTLTIQRTQQEDSAVYLCASSSSGIGGQPQTFGSGTRLTVV.

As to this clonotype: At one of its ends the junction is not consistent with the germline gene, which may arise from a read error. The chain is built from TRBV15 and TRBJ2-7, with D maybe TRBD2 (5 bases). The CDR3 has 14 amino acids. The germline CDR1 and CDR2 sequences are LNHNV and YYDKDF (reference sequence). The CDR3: CTTSGHTVAYEQYF. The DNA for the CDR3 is TGTACCACCAGCGGCCACACCGTAGCATACGAGCAGTACTTC.

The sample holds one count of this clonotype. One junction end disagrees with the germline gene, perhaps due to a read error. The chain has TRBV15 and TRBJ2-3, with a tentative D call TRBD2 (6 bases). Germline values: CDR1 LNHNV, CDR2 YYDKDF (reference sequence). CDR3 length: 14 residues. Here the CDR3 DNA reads TGTGCCTCCGCCAGCGGCAGCGGGCCAGATACCCAGTATTTT. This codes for CASASGSGPDTQYF.

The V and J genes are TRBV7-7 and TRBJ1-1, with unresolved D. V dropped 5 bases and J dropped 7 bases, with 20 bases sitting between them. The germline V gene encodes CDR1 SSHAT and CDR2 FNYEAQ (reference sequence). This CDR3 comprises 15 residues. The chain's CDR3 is CASSLDLAETHEAFF. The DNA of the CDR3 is TGTGCCAGCAGCCTAGATCTGGCAGAGACGCATGAAGCTTTCTTT.

The CDR3 spells CSARYSNHYNSPLHF. The CDR3 nucleotides are TGCAGTGCTAGGTACTCTAATCATTATAATTCACCCCTCCACTTT. This chain connects TRBV20-1 to TRBJ1-6; D is uncertain. With 3 bases removed from V and 4 bases from J, the gap between germline ends came to 13 bases. Germline-derived CDR1 and CDR2 are DFQATT and SNEGSKA (reference sequence). There are 15 residues in the CDR3.

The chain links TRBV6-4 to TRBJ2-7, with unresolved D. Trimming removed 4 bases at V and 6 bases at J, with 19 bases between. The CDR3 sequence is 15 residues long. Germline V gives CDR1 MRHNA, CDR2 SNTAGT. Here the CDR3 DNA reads TGTGCCAGCAGTGCTCGACGTGCGAACCTGGCCGAGCAGTACGTC. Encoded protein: CASSARRANLAEQYV.

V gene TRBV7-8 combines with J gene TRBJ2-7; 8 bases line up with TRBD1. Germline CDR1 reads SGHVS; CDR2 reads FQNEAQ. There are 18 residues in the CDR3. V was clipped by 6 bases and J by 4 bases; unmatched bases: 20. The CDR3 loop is CASSGRSGTGPFLYEQYF. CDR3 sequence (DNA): TGTGCCAGCAGTGGCCGTTCCGGGACAGGCCCCTTTCTTTACGAGCAGTACTTC.